This entry lists 18 T cell receptor beta chains sequenced from one sample in a study of shared clonotypes between healthy human individuals. Clones were read by immunoSEQ multiplex PCR, and TCRdb kept only the in-frame ones, dropping some. The table includes over a million clones, around 98.5% detected once. The specimen sequenced was naive CD4+ T cells sorted from blood. Subset given: CD45RA+ positively selected. The receptors originated from a young man in good health.

A word on this clone: The same CDR3 arises from other DNA sequences in this sample as well. Here the CDR3 DNA reads TGTGCCAGCAGCTTAGTCGGGGGAGATCAGCCCCAGCATTTT. Encoded protein: CASSLVGGDQPQHF. This chain joins TRBV7-9 and TRBJ1-5; a weak D match, TRBD1 (5 bases). This CDR3 contains 14 residues. The germline V and J ends were trimmed by 1 base and 5 bases, with 9 bases remaining between them. Germline CDR1 is SEHNR and CDR2 is FQNEAQ (reference sequence).

This clone came up once. The chain joins TRBV18 to TRBJ2-1; D uncertain. The CDR3 contains 13 residues. The germline CDR1 and CDR2 sequences are KGHSH and LQKENI. Trimming removed 0 bases from V and 2 bases from J, with 2 bases in between. CDR3 sequence (DNA): TGTGCCAGCTCACCACCGCCCTACAATGAGCAGTTCTTC. Amino acids: CASSPPPYNEQFF.

The chain links TRBV5-1 to TRBJ2-3; tentatively, D is TRBD2 (6 bases). The V and J ends lost 2 bases and 0 bases respectively, with 13 bases between them. In germline, CDR1 is SGHRS, CDR2 YFSETQ. The CDR3 sequence is 16 residues long. CDR3 DNA: TGCGCCAGCAGCTTATCCGGGACTGTCAGCACAGATACGCAGTATTTT. This sequence encodes CASSLSGTVSTDTQYF.

The rearrangement joins TRBV6-5 to TRBJ2-1; TRBD2 agrees at 9 bases. V lost 5 bases to trimming and J lost 7 bases; unmatched junction nucleotides: 3. Germline lookup yields CDR1 MNHEY and CDR2 SVGAGI. This CDR3 has 13 amino acids. In nucleotides, the CDR3 is TGTGCCAGCAGTAACGGACTAGCGAATGAGCAGTTCTTC. This gives the protein CASSNGLANEQFF.

The chain couples TRBV10-3 to TRBJ2-1; D might be TRBD2 (6 bases). The CDR3 spans 14 residues. The germline gives CDR1 ENHRY, CDR2 SYGVKD. V shed 10 bases and J shed 7 bases, with 20 bases lying between them. The CDR3 bases are TGTGCCACCCAGTTTGACGGGAGCTCGAATGAGCAGTTCTTC. This gives the protein CATQFDGSSNEQFF.

The chain uses TRBV9 and TRBJ1-4; D remains unclear. Trimming removed 4 bases from V and 3 bases from J, with 10 bases in between. The CDR3 is made up of 14 amino acids. Germline V CDR1 and CDR2: SGDLS, YYNGEE. The DNA of the CDR3 is TGTGCCAGCAGCACGACGGCCGCTAATGAAAAACTGTTTTTT. This codes for CASSTTAANEKLFF.

V and J are TRBV5-6 and TRBJ2-3; D call uncertain. V gave up 3 bases and J gave up 2 bases, with 1 base separating them. Germline loops: CDR1 SGHDT, CDR2 YYEEEE. The CDR3 covers 11 residues. The chain's CDR3 is CASSYTDTQYF. CDR3 coding DNA: TGTGCCAGCAGCTACACAGATACGCAGTATTTT.

The chain carries TRBV10-1 and TRBJ2-7; unclear D gene. Germline CDR1 is WNHNN and CDR2 is SYGVQD (reference sequence). Deletions cut 4 bases from V and 0 bases from J, with 7 bases between. This CDR3 has 13 residues. The CDR3 nucleotides are TGCGCCAGCAGTGGCGGCGCCTCCTACGAGCAGTACTTC. It encodes CASSGGASYEQYF.

A word on this clone: Within the sample, other DNA sequences also encode this same CDR3. The J gene is TRBJ1-1, the V gene TRBV6-5, with D perhaps matching TRBD1 (5 bases). This CDR3 is built from 14 residues. The germline gives CDR1 MNHEY, CDR2 SVGAGI. Trimming left V 6 bases short and J 1 base short, with 12 bases between. CDR3 sequence reads: CASRSPGRNTEAFF. CDR3 bases: TGTGCCAGCAGATCCCCGGGACGGAACACTGAAGCTTTCTTT.

The chain couples TRBV19 to TRBJ2-5; D may be TRBD2 (6 bases). Trimming pared 1 base from V and 4 bases from J, leaving 13 bases between. Per germline, CDR1 LNHDA and CDR2 SQIVND (reference sequence). The CDR3 is made up of 15 amino acids. The CDR3 DNA reads as TGTGCCAGTAGTATAGTTCTAGCGAGACGAGAGACCCAGTACTTC. Translation: CASSIVLARRETQYF.

CDR3 sequence reads: CASSYVGSDEQFF. As DNA, the CDR3 is TGTGCCAGCAGTTACGTAGGGAGCGATGAGCAGTTCTTC. The chain combines TRBV6-5 with TRBJ2-1, with D perhaps matching TRBD2 (5 bases). CDR3 length: 13 amino acids. Trimming shortened V by 2 bases and J by 8 bases, and 10 bases separated the two germline ends. Germline V gene lookup returns CDR1 MNHEY and CDR2 SVGAGI.

CDR3 in DNA: TGTGCCAGCCTATTCGACAGGGGCGCTGCGGAGACCCAGTACTTC. As protein: CASLFDRGAAETQYF. The V gene is TRBV6-1, the J gene TRBJ2-5, with TRBD1 matching 8 bases. The V gene's germline CDR1 is MNHNS and CDR2 SASEGT. The CDR3 is made up of 15 amino acids. The trim removed 8 bases at V and 5 bases at J, leaving 13 bases unmatched.

The rearrangement joins TRBV5-1 to TRBJ1-1; tentative D call: TRBD1 (6 bases). Trimming left V 4 bases short and J 1 base short, with 20 bases between. The CDR3 extends over 17 amino acids. CDR1 and CDR2 (germline): SGHRS, YFSETQ. CDR3 region: CASSVQNRDLSNTEAFF. The CDR3, as DNA: TGCGCCAGCAGCGTGCAGAACAGGGACCTATCGAACACTGAAGCTTTCTTT.

The chain carries TRBV7-9 and TRBJ2-6, with unresolved D. V was cut by 5 bases and J by 0 bases, with 8 bases left in between. The CDR3 loop spans 15 amino acids. Germline lookup yields CDR1 SEHNR and CDR2 FQNEAQ (reference sequence). The CDR3: CASSPPFSGANVLTF. The CDR3 nucleotides are TGTGCCAGCAGCCCCCCTTTCTCTGGGGCCAACGTCCTGACTTTC.

The CDR3 sequence is CASSLASGGTYEQYF. CDR3 DNA sequence: TGTGCCAGCAGCTTAGCTAGCGGGGGGACCTACGAGCAGTACTTC. The chain couples TRBV11-3 to TRBJ2-7; TRBD2 agrees at 11 bases. After removal of 1 base from V and 2 bases from J, the junction contained 1 base not matched to a gene. This CDR3 spans 15 amino acids. The V gene's germline CDR1 is SGHNT and CDR2 YENEEA.

The rearrangement uses TRBV9 and TRBJ2-3, with D perhaps TRBD1 (6 bases). The V gene lost 2 bases and the J gene lost 5 bases, with 12 bases spanning the gap. Germline values: CDR1 SGDLS, CDR2 YYNGEE. The CDR3 loop spans 14 amino acids. CDR3 nucleotide sequence: TGTGCCAGCAGCGTTTGGGACACAAGAGATACGCAGTATTTT. Amino acids: CASSVWDTRDTQYF.

The chain is built from TRBV18 and TRBJ2-1; TRBD1 matches at 9 bases. The V gene end was trimmed by 1 base and the J gene end by 3 bases; junction bases not matched to a gene: 4. Per germline, CDR1 KGHSH and CDR2 LQKENI. The CDR3 length is 16 residues. The CDR3 DNA is TGTGCCAGCTCACCACTCGGGACAGGGTACTACAATGAGCAGTTCTTC. Its translation: CASSPLGTGYYNEQFF.

This rearrangement joins TRBV9 to TRBJ2-1; the D is unclear. The CDR3 covers 14 residues. In germline, CDR1 is SGDLS, CDR2 YYNGEE. V lost 0 bases to trimming and J lost 3 bases, with 7 bases between them. The CDR3 reads CASSVAGNYNEQFF. The CDR3, as DNA: TGTGCCAGCAGCGTAGCTGGGAACTACAATGAGCAGTTCTTC. The entire variable domain, with the rest obtained from reference TRBV9 and TRBJ2-1, is as follows: DSGVTQTPKHLITATGQRVTLRCSPRSGDLSVYWYQQSLDQGLQFLIQYYNGEERAKGNILERFSAQQFPDLHSELNLSSLELGDSALYFCASSVAGNYNEQFFGPGTRLTVL.